The 7 T cell receptor beta chains below come from one sample, sequenced in a study of cytomegalovirus exposure and HLA in healthy donors. The PCR ran on 60 Vbeta and 13 Jbeta primers. Measured with immunoSEQ multiplex PCR; TCRdb has only the in-frame clones, and not every one. The repertoire consists of about 120,000 clones, with more than 75% occurring once and the leading ten covering roughly 12%. The source material was PBMCs. These receptor sequences come from a woman between 40 and 55 years old in good health and CMV-seropositive.

The rearrangement joins TRBV27 to TRBJ1-5, with D hard to call. This CDR3 is built from 15 residues. Trimming stripped 6 bases from V and 1 base from J, with 13 bases between. Germline CDR1 reads MNHEY; CDR2 reads SMNVEV (reference sequence). This chain's CDR3 is CASRVRETSNQPQHF. The CDR3 DNA reads as TGTGCCAGCAGGGTTAGGGAGACAAGCAATCAGCCCCAGCATTTT.

The rearrangement joins TRBV7-3 to TRBJ1-1; D perhaps matches TRBD1 (5 bases). With 2 bases removed from V and 1 base from J, the gap between germline ends came to 8 bases. Germline-derived CDR1 and CDR2 are SGHTA and FQGTGA. The CDR3 is made up of 14 amino acids. CDR3: CASSLAGQNTEAFF. In DNA form, the CDR3 reads TGTGCCAGCAGCTTAGCAGGGCAGAACACTGAAGCTTTCTTT.

This rearrangement joins TRBV5-1 to TRBJ1-4; perhaps TRBD1 as D (5 bases). Germline assignment: CDR1 SGHRS and CDR2 YFSETQ. The V end was cut by 3 bases, the J end by 1 base, with 10 bases between. The CDR3 covers 15 residues. Here the CDR3 DNA reads TGCGCCAGCAGCTCCTTTGACAGAACTAATGAAAAACTGTTTTTT. Its translation is CASSSFDRTNEKLFF. Full variable domain (remainder filled in from reference TRBV5-1 and TRBJ1-4): KAGVTQTPRYLIKTRGQQVTLSCSPISGHRSVSWYQQTPGQGLQFLFEYFSETQRNKGNFPGRFSGRQFSNSRSEMNVSTLELGDSALYLCASSSFDRTNEKLFFGSGTQLSVL.

This clone occurred a few times. V is TRBV4-1 and J is TRBJ2-7, with 8 bases lining up with TRBD1. CDR1 is MGHRA and CDR2 is YSYEKL in the germline V gene. With V trimmed by 2 bases and J by 2 bases, 8 bases remained unmatched. The CDR3 totals 16 residues. The CDR3 spells CASSQLTGGGPYEQYF. Here the CDR3 DNA reads TGCGCCAGCAGCCAACTAACAGGGGGAGGCCCCTACGAGCAGTACTTC.

This chain uses TRBV5-6 with TRBJ1-3; D is ambiguous. Germline CDR1 SGHDT, CDR2 YYEEEE. V was shortened by 0 bases and J by 0 bases, with 10 bases between the two germline ends. This CDR3 is 16 amino acids long. The CDR3 DNA reads TGTGCCAGCAGCTTGGTGGCGGCCAACTCTGGAAACACCATATATTTT. Its protein product is CASSLVAANSGNTIYF.

This sequence joins TRBV7-9 and TRBJ2-7; D is perhaps TRBD1 (6 bases). Looked up from germline, CDR1 is SEHNR and CDR2 is FQNEAQ (reference sequence). The CDR3 length is 15 residues. Trimming cost V 1 base and J 0 bases, with 10 bases left between them. The CDR3 nucleotides read TGTGCCAGCAGCTTAGAAGGGGACAACTCCTACGAGCAGTACTTC. It yields the protein CASSLEGDNSYEQYF.

CDR3 sequence reads: CASSATGHNTEAFF. The CDR3 DNA is TGTGCCAGCAGTGCAACAGGGCACAACACTGAAGCTTTCTTT. J is TRBJ1-1 and V is TRBV6-1; D may be TRBD1 (6 bases). This CDR3 has 14 residues. Trimming removed 4 bases at V and 2 bases at J, with 11 bases between. Germline V gene lookup returns CDR1 MNHNS and CDR2 SASEGT.